The present T cell receptor (beta chain) was sequenced within a study of T cells in Graves' hyperthyroidism and ophthalmopathy. This clonotype was detected only a few times. What was amplified from RNA transcripts were TCR beta CDR3 regions. First-round RT-PCR targeting the TCR CDR3 was performed with the HTBI primer set. TCRdb analysed the multiplex PCR reads with MiXCR anew, one entry per CDR3 protein. The sample yields hundreds of thousands of distinct CDR3 sequences, around 17% seen once. V dropped 3 bases and J dropped 4; count of bases not matched to a gene: 3. Germline assignment: CDR1 MGHRA and CDR2 YSYEKL. CDR3 length: 15 residues.

The sequence derives from a man aged 35 to 55 with Graves' hyperthyroidism. Sequencing was carried out using blood. V and J are TRBV4-1 and TRBJ1-1, with 12 bases aligning to TRBD1. The CDR3 spells CASSQGQGAATEAFF. CDR3 in DNA: TGCGCCAGCAGCCAGGGACAGGGGGCGGCCACTGAAGCTTTCTTT.